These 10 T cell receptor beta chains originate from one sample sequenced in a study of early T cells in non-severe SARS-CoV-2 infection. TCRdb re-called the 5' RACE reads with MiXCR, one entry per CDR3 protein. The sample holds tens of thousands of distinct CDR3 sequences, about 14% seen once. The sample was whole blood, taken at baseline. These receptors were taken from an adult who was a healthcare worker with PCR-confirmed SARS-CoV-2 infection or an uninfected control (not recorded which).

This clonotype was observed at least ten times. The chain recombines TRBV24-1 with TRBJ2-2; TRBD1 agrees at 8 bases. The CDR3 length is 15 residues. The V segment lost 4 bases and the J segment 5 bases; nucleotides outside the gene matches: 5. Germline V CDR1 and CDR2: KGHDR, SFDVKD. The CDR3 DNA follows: TGTGCCACCAGTGACCAAACAGGGGGAACCGGGGAGCTGTTTTTT. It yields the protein CATSDQTGGTGELFF.

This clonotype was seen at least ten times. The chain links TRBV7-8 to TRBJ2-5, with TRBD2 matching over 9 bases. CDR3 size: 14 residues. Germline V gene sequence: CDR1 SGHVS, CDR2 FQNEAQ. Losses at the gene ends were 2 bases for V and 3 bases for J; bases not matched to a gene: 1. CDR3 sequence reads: CASSLRLAEETQYF. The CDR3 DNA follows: TGTGCCAGCAGCTTAAGACTAGCGGAAGAGACCCAGTACTTC.

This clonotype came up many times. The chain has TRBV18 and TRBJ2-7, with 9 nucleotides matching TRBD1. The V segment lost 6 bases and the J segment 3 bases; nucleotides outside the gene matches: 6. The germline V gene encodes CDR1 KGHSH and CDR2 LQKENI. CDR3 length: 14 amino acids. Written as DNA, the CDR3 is TGTGCCAGCTCCTTCACGGGACAGGGCTACGAGCAGTACTTC. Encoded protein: CASSFTGQGYEQYF.

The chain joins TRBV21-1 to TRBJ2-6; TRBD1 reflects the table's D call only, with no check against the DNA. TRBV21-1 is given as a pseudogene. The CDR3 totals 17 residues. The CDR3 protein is CASSFQGQSSGANVPTF. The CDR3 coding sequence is TGTGCCAGCAGCTTCCAGGGGCAAAGCTCTGGGGCCAACGTCCCGACTTTC.

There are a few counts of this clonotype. The CDR3 loop reads CASSLSASGTYNEQFF. CDR3 coding DNA: TGCGCCAGCAGCTTGTCCGCTAGCGGGACCTACAATGAGCAGTTCTTC. The V gene is TRBV5-1, the J gene TRBJ2-1; 9 positions match TRBD2. Germline trimming cut 1 base from V and 2 bases from J; bases unmatched to any gene: 4. CDR3 length equals 16 residues. Germline V lookup: CDR1 SGHRS, CDR2 YFSETQ.

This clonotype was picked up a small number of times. The CDR3 nucleotides are TGTGCCAGCAGTGAAGACGGAGTGAGGCAGGGGCATGAGCAGTTCTTC. Translating gives CASSEDGVRQGHEQFF. The gene calls are TRBV2 and TRBJ2-1, with a tentative D call TRBD1 (6 bases). The CDR3 loop spans 16 amino acids. The germline CDR1 and CDR2 sequences are SNHLY and FYNNEI. V was clipped by 1 base and J by 8 bases, with 18 bases between them.

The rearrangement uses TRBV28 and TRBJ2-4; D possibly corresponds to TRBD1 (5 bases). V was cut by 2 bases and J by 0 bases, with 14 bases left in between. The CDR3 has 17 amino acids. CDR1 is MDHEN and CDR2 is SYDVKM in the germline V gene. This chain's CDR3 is CASSLADRAPAKNIQYF. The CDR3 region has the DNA TGTGCCAGCAGTTTAGCTGACAGAGCCCCAGCCAAAAACATTCAGTACTTC.

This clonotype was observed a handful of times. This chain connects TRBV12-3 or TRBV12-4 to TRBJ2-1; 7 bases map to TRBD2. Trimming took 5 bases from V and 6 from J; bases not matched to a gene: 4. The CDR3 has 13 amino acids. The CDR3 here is CASSLRGSNEQFF. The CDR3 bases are TGTGCCAGCAGTCTGCGGGGGAGCAATGAGCAGTTCTTC.

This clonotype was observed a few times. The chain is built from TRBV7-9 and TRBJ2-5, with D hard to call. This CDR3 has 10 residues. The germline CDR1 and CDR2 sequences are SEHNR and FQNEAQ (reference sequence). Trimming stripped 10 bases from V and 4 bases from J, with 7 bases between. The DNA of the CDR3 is TGTGCCATCGAGGCAGAGACCCAGTACTTC. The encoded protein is CAIEAETQYF.

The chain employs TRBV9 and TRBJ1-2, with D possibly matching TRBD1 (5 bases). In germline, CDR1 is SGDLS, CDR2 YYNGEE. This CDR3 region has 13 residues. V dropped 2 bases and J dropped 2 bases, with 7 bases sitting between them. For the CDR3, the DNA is TGTGCCAGCAGCGTTTCAGGGAACTATGGCTACACCTTC. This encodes CASSVSGNYGYTF.